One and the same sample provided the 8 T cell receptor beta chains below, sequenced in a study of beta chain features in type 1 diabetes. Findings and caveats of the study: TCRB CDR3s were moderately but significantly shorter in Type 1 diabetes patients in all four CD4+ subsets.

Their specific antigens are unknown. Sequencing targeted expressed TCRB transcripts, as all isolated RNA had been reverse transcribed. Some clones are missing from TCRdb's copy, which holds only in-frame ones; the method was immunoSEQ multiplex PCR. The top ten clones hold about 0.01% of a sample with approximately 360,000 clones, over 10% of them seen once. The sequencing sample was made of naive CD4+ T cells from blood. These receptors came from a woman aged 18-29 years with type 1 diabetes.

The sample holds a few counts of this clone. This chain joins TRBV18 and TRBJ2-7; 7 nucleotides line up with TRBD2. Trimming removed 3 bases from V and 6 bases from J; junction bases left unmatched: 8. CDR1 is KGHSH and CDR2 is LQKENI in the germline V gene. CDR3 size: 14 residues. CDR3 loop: CASSPREVGFEQYF. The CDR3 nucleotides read TGTGCCAGCTCACCCCGGGAGGTGGGATTCGAGCAGTACTTC.

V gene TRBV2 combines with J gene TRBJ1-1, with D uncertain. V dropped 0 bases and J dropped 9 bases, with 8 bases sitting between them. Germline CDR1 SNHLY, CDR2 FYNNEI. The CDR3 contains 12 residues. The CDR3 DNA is TGTGCCAGCAGTGAAGCTGGGCCTAAAGCTTTCTTT. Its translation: CASSEAGPKAFF.

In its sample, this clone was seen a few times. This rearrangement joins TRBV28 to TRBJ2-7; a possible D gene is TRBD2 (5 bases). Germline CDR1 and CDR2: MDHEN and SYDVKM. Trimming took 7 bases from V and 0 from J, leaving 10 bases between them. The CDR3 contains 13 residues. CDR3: CASNLAGSYEQYF. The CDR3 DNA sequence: TGTGCCAGCAACCTCGCGGGCTCCTACGAGCAGTACTTC.

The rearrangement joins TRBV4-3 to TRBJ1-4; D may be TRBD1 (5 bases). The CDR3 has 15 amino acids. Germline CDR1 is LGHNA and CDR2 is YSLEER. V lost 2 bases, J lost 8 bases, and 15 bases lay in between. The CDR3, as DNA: TGCGCCAGCAGCCAACAGCAGGGCGGTGGCGAAAAACTGTTTTTT. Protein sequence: CASSQQQGGGEKLFF.

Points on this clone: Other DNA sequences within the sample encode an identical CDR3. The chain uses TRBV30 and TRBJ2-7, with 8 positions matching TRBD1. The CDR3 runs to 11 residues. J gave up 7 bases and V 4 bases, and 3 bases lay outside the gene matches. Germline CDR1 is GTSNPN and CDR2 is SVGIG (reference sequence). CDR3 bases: TGTGCCTGGACGGACAGGGATGAGCAGTACTTC. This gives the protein CAWTDRDEQYF. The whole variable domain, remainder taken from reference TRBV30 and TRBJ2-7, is SQTIHQWPATLVQPVGSPLSLECTVEGTSNPNLYWYRQAAGRGLQLLFYSVGIGQISSEVPQNLSASRPQDRQFILSSKKLLLSDSGFYLCAWTDRDEQYFGPGTRLTVT.

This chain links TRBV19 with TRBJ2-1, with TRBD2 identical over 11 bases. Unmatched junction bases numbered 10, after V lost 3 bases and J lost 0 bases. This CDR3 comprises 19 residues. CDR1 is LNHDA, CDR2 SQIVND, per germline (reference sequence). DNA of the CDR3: TGTGCCAGTAGTATTCCGGGACTAGCGGTTATTAGCTCCTACAATGAGCAGTTCTTC. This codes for CASSIPGLAVISSYNEQFF.

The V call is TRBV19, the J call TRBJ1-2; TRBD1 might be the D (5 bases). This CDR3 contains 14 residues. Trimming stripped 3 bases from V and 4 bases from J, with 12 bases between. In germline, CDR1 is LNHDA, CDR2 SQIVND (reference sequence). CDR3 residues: CASSIGQAGYGYTF. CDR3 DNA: TGTGCCAGTAGTATCGGACAAGCAGGCTATGGCTACACCTTC.

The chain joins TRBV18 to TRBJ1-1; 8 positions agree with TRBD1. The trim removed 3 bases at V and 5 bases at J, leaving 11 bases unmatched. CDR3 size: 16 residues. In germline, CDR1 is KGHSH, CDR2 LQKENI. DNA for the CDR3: TGTGCCAGCTCACCCGGACAGGGTCTGTTGGGTACTGAAGCTTTCTTT. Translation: CASSPGQGLLGTEAFF.